One and the same sample provided the 32 T cell receptor beta chains below, sequenced in a study of blood T cell repertoires in COVID-19. The repertoire was sequenced with immunoSEQ multiplex PCR; TCRdb's copy has only in-frame clones and lacks some. Seen here are over 40,000 clones, about 86% observed once, and the top ten hold 3.5% to 4.5%. The sample consisted of peripheral blood. The source of these receptors is a man older than 75 with active COVID-19.

The chain joins TRBV7-9 to TRBJ1-4, with a possible D match to TRBD1 (5 bases). The CDR3 is made up of 14 amino acids. CDR1 SEHNR and CDR2 FQNEAQ come from the germline V gene (reference sequence). With 1 base removed from V and 7 bases from J, the gap between germline ends came to 10 bases. The CDR3 region has the DNA TGTGCCAGCAGCTTAGGTTCCGGGGGTGAAAAACTGTTTTTT. This codes for CASSLGSGGEKLFF.

This chain connects TRBV7-8 to TRBJ2-1, with 11 bases identical to TRBD2. V shed 2 bases, J shed 0 bases, and the junction held 12 bases outside the gene matches. Germline CDR1 SGHVS, CDR2 FQNEAQ. The CDR3 contains 20 residues. The CDR3: CASSLQGLAVELSSYNEQFF. The CDR3 region has the DNA TGTGCCAGCAGCTTACAGGGACTAGCGGTGGAACTAAGCTCCTACAATGAGCAGTTCTTC.

The chain has TRBV28 and TRBJ1-2; D is undetermined. The CDR3 spans 14 residues. Trimming removed 8 bases at V and 0 bases at J, with 13 bases between. Germline V gene sequence: CDR1 MDHEN, CDR2 SYDVKM. This CDR3 reads CASSPSGANYGYTF. The CDR3 DNA sequence: TGTGCCAGCTCTCCCTCTGGAGCTAACTATGGCTACACCTTC.

V and J are TRBV5-4 and TRBJ2-3; TRBD2 is a possible D gene (6 bases). Germline V gene data show CDR1 as SGHNT and CDR2 as YYREEE (reference sequence). The CDR3 runs 16 residues. Trimming took off 0 bases at V and 0 bases at J, with 11 bases between the two ends. As DNA, the CDR3 is TGTGCCAGCAGCTTGGAAAAGCGGGCGAGCACAGATACGCAGTATTTT. Its protein product is CASSLEKRASTDTQYF.

This sequence joins TRBV5-1 and TRBJ2-5; 13 bases match TRBD2. The CDR3 runs 16 residues. Trimming removed 2 bases from V and 1 base from J; junction bases left unmatched: 2. CDR1 is SGHRS and CDR2 is YFSETQ in the germline V gene. Here the CDR3 reads CASSFGLAGAQETQYF. CDR3 nucleotide sequence: TGCGCCAGCAGCTTCGGACTAGCGGGGGCCCAAGAGACCCAGTACTTC.

This rearrangement joins TRBV4-1 to TRBJ1-4, with D perhaps matching TRBD1 (6 bases). The CDR3 sequence is 17 residues long. Germline V gene lookup returns CDR1 MGHRA and CDR2 YSYEKL. Trimming left V 0 bases short and J 13 bases short, with 24 bases between. The CDR3: CASSQDSVQAKLGGLFF. CDR3 coding DNA: TGCGCCAGCAGCCAAGATTCGGTGCAGGCTAAGTTAGGGGGACTGTTTTTT.

The rearrangement links TRBV6-6 to TRBJ1-2; 9 positions agree with TRBD1. V dropped 5 bases and J dropped 5; count of bases not matched to a gene: 9. The CDR3 sequence is 15 residues long. Looked up from germline, CDR1 is MNHNY and CDR2 is SVGAGI (reference sequence). The CDR3 DNA reads as TGTGCCAGCAGTCCCGGGACAGGGAGGAGGTATGGCTACACCTTC. Amino acid sequence: CASSPGTGRRYGYTF.

The gene calls are TRBV5-1 and TRBJ2-5; 11 positions agree with TRBD2. V dropped 9 bases and J dropped 4; count of bases not matched to a gene: 11. This CDR3 is 15 amino acids long. Germline lookup yields CDR1 SGHRS and CDR2 YFSETQ. The chain's CDR3 is CATTTGTSGGETQYF. CDR3 sequence (DNA): TGCGCCACTACGACCGGGACTAGCGGCGGAGAGACCCAGTACTTC.

This chain connects TRBV14 to TRBJ2-1; 11 bases agree with TRBD1. Looked up from germline, CDR1 is SGHDN and CDR2 is FVKESK. CDR3 length equals 15 residues. The junction had 5 bases not matched to a gene; V was cut back by 2 bases and J by 8 bases. This CDR3 reads CASSQLRDRGYEQFF. CDR3 coding DNA: TGTGCCAGCAGCCAACTCCGGGACAGGGGGTATGAGCAGTTCTTC. Variable domain in full (rest from reference TRBV14 and TRBJ2-1): EAGVTQFPSHSVIEKGQTVTLRCDPISGHDNLYWYRRVMGKEIKFLLHFVKESKQDESGMPNNRFLAERTGGTYSTLKVQPAELEDSGVYFCASSQLRDRGYEQFFGPGTRLTVL.

A few counts support this clone. The chain employs TRBV5-8 and TRBJ2-2, with 10 bases that match TRBD2. The CDR3 length is 18 residues. In germline, CDR1 is SGHTS, CDR2 YDEGEE. J gave up 0 bases and V 3 bases, and 8 bases lay outside the gene matches. This CDR3 is CASSSGLAAPPNTGELFF. As DNA, the CDR3 is TGTGCCAGCAGCTCCGGACTAGCGGCCCCCCCGAACACCGGGGAGCTGTTTTTT.

The chain couples TRBV4-1 to TRBJ2-7, with 9 bases identical to TRBD1. Losses at the gene ends were 4 bases for V and 0 bases for J; bases not matched to a gene: 10. Germline assignment: CDR1 MGHRA and CDR2 YSYEKL. CDR3 length: 17 residues. CDR3 in amino acids: CASSPQGQGFSSYEQYF. DNA for the CDR3: TGCGCCAGCAGCCCTCAAGGACAGGGGTTTAGCTCCTACGAGCAGTACTTC.

This rearrangement joins TRBV11-2 to TRBJ2-7, with TRBD2 matching 8 bases. The germline CDR1 and CDR2 sequences are SGHAT and FQNNGV. The CDR3 extends over 15 amino acids. V trimming: 6 bases; J trimming: 7 bases; junction bases outside the gene matches: 14. CDR3 loop: CASRSLAGPGWEQYF. In DNA form, the CDR3 reads TGTGCCAGCAGATCATTAGCGGGACCCGGATGGGAGCAGTACTTC.

The chain recombines TRBV14 with TRBJ1-6, with unresolved D. Looked up from germline, CDR1 is SGHDN and CDR2 is FVKESK. V lost 0 bases, J lost 14 bases, and 11 bases lay in between. This CDR3 contains 13 residues. The CDR3 reads CASSQELDSTLHF. CDR3 bases: TGTGCCAGCAGCCAAGAATTAGACTCCACCCTCCACTTT.

The chain couples TRBV6-6 to TRBJ1-1, with D maybe TRBD1 (6 bases). Between the trimmed V and J ends, which lost 6 bases and 4 bases, there was a span of 21 bases. In germline, CDR1 is MNHNY, CDR2 SVGAGI (reference sequence). The CDR3 has 16 amino acids. The CDR3 region has the DNA TGTGCCAGCAGCCCAACTCAACAGGGAAGGGGCACTGAAGCTTTCTTT. The encoded protein is CASSPTQQGRGTEAFF.

In DNA form, the CDR3 reads TGTGCCAGCAGTAGTACCCGGGATACGCAGTATTTT. Translating gives CASSSTRDTQYF. This chain uses TRBV2 with TRBJ2-3; D gene ambiguous. CDR1 and CDR2 (germline): SNHLY, FYNNEI. The CDR3 loop spans 12 amino acids. V lost 5 bases and J lost 6, with 9 bases in between.

This clone was counted a single time. In DNA, the CDR3 is TGTGCCAGCAGCTTAGATCAACCTAACAATGAGCAGTTCTTC. Residues: CASSLDQPNNEQFF. This rearrangement joins TRBV11-3 to TRBJ2-1; the D is unclear. This CDR3 region has 14 residues. CDR1 and CDR2 (germline): SGHNT, YENEEA. Trimming shortened V by 0 bases and J by 5 bases, and 8 bases separated the two germline ends.

The chain has TRBV19 and TRBJ1-2; tentative D call: TRBD1 (5 bases). V dropped 7 bases and J dropped 0 bases, with 12 bases sitting between them. This CDR3 is built from 14 residues. The germline V gene has CDR1 LNHDA and CDR2 SQIVND (reference sequence). In DNA form, the CDR3 reads TGTGCCAGTACCTCGGGGGAAGCTAACTATGGCTACACCTTC. It yields the protein CASTSGEANYGYTF.

The chain employs TRBV15 and TRBJ2-7; 11 nucleotides align to TRBD2. Germline V CDR1 and CDR2: LNHNV, YYDKDF (reference sequence). Trimming at V came to 1 base and at J to 1 base, leaving 6 bases not matched to a gene. The CDR3 length is 17 residues. The CDR3 spells CATSRATSGRRSYEQYF. CDR3 DNA sequence: TGTGCCACCAGCAGAGCTACTAGCGGGAGACGGTCCTACGAGCAGTACTTC.

The gene calls are TRBV10-1 and TRBJ2-2, with D possibly being TRBD2 (6 bases). V lost 7 bases to trimming and J lost 5 bases, with 14 bases between them. The CDR3 length is 14 residues. The germline gives CDR1 WNHNN, CDR2 SYGVQD (reference sequence). Here the CDR3 DNA reads TGCGCCAGCAAGGTTGGGAGGATGACCGGGGAGCTGTTTTTT. It translates to CASKVGRMTGELFF.

This sequence joins TRBV7-2 and TRBJ2-1, with D perhaps TRBD2 (6 bases). Germline-derived CDR1 and CDR2 are SGHTA and FQGNSA. The CDR3 length is 16 residues. V lost 0 bases and J lost 2, with 11 bases in between. The CDR3 nucleotides read TGTGCCAGCAGCTTAGCGGGAGGTATGACCTACAATGAGCAGTTCTTC. Translation: CASSLAGGMTYNEQFF.

The gene calls are TRBV27 and TRBJ2-4; D perhaps matches TRBD2 (6 bases). Germline CDR1 is MNHEY and CDR2 is SMNVEV (reference sequence). Deletions cut 4 bases from V and 5 bases from J, with 15 bases between. This CDR3 comprises 15 residues. The CDR3 loop reads CASSSVVGGENIQYF. The CDR3 nucleotides read TGTGCCAGCAGTTCCGTTGTCGGGGGAGAAAACATTCAGTACTTC.

This clone was observed a handful of times. The chain carries TRBV7-8 and TRBJ1-5; TRBD1 matches at 8 bases. Germline lookup yields CDR1 SGHVS and CDR2 FQNEAQ. This CDR3 has 16 residues. V dropped 7 bases and J dropped 7; count of bases not matched to a gene: 15. The CDR3 sequence is CASTPELGRGQQPQHF. The CDR3 DNA follows: TGTGCCAGCACCCCGGAGTTGGGCAGGGGGCAGCAGCCCCAGCATTTT.

The J gene is TRBJ1-2, the V gene TRBV19; D is uncertain. CDR1 is LNHDA, CDR2 SQIVND, per germline (reference sequence). V lost 3 bases and J lost 5, with 13 bases in between. The CDR3 has 14 residues. CDR3: CASSIVRSPYGYTF. Written as DNA, the CDR3 is TGTGCCAGTAGTATTGTACGAAGCCCGTATGGCTACACCTTC.

The chain couples TRBV6-2 or TRBV6-3 to TRBJ2-7; TRBD2 matches 14 bases. The CDR3 is made up of 18 amino acids. Trimming took 4 bases from V and 1 from J; bases not matched to a gene: 9. Germline CDR1 MNHEY, CDR2 SVGEGT. The CDR3 DNA follows: TGTGCCAGCAGTTTAGCCCAGGGACTAGCGGGAGTATCCTACGAGCAGTACTTC. It specifies CASSLAQGLAGVSYEQYF.

V is TRBV11-2 and J is TRBJ2-3; 7 bases are shared with TRBD1. Germline lookup yields CDR1 SGHAT and CDR2 FQNNGV. Trimming took 5 bases from V and 4 from J; bases not matched to a gene: 6. This CDR3 spans 14 amino acids. This chain's CDR3 is CASSPTGYADTQYF. The CDR3 DNA follows: TGTGCCAGCAGCCCGACAGGGTACGCAGATACGCAGTATTTT.

The J gene is TRBJ2-1, the V gene TRBV9, with TRBD2 identical over 11 bases. Losses at the gene ends were 3 bases for V and 5 bases for J; bases not matched to a gene: 4. Germline CDR1 and CDR2: SGDLS and YYNGEE. The CDR3 spans 15 residues. The CDR3 DNA follows: TGTGCCAGCAGCGCCCAGGGACTAGCGGACAATGAGCAGTTCTTC. It yields the protein CASSAQGLADNEQFF.

The V gene is TRBV9, the J gene TRBJ2-3; D uncertain. Trimming removed 4 bases from V and 0 bases from J, with 6 bases in between. In germline, CDR1 is SGDLS, CDR2 YYNGEE. The CDR3 is 13 amino acids. The CDR3 sequence: CASSPPSTDTQYF. The CDR3 DNA follows: TGTGCCAGCAGCCCCCCTAGCACAGATACGCAGTATTTT.

The rearrangement joins TRBV5-6 to TRBJ1-2; TRBD1 might be the D (5 bases). The CDR3 spans 15 residues. Germline V gene sequence: CDR1 SGHDT, CDR2 YYEEEE. Trimming cost V 3 bases and J 4 bases, with 16 bases left between them. The CDR3, as DNA: TGTGCCAGCAGCTCGGGGGGAGGGAGGCTCTATGGCTACACCTTC. Protein sequence: CASSSGGGRLYGYTF. Based on the CDR3 plus reference TRBV5-6 and TRBJ1-2, the full variable domain is DAGVTQSPTHLIKTRGQQVTLRCSPKSGHDTVSWYQQALGQGPQFIFQYYEEEERQRGNFPDRFSGHQFPNYSSELNVNALLLGDSALYLCASSSGGGRLYGYTFGSGTRLTVV.

The chain links TRBV5-1 to TRBJ1-4, with a possible D match to TRBD1 (6 bases). Germline assignment: CDR1 SGHRS and CDR2 YFSETQ. The length of the CDR3 is 14 residues. Trimming left V 3 bases short and J 4 bases short, with 10 bases between. The CDR3 DNA sequence: TGCGCCAGCAGCTCACAGGGCCTTAATGAAAAACTGTTTTTT. It translates to CASSSQGLNEKLFF.

The chain couples TRBV21-1 to TRBJ1-2; the D call in the table, TRBD1, was not verified against the DNA. TRBV21-1 is reported as a pseudogene. This CDR3 has 11 residues. CDR3 sequence: CAPAQDYGYTF. The DNA for the CDR3 is TGTGCCCCAGCCCAGGACTATGGCTACACCTTC.

The gene calls are TRBV19 and TRBJ1-5; no reliable D call. This CDR3 is 14 amino acids long. The ends were cut back, 4 bases at V and 2 bases at J, with 9 bases in the middle. The germline V gene encodes CDR1 LNHDA and CDR2 SQIVND (reference sequence). CDR3 protein: CASSTGLGNQPQHF. CDR3 bases: TGTGCCAGTAGTACCGGACTGGGCAATCAGCCCCAGCATTTT.

V and J are TRBV25-1 and TRBJ2-3; TRBD1 aligns across 10 bases. The V segment lost 3 bases and the J segment 2 bases; nucleotides outside the gene matches: 8. The germline V gene encodes CDR1 MGHDK and CDR2 SYGVNS. The CDR3 contains 17 residues. The DNA for the CDR3 is TGTGCCAGCAGTGAGTTCTCCGGGACAGGGGTCACAGATACGCAGTATTTT. Its translation is CASSEFSGTGVTDTQYF.